What follows are 21 T cell receptor beta chains derived from one specimen sequenced in a study of T cells in tuberculosis. Data came from immunoSEQ multiplex PCR; TCRdb stores just in-frame clones and leaves some out. The sample shows under 50,000 clones, around 96% of them seen only once. The sample comprised PBMCs. The receptor source for this set is a donor aged 10-29 years with latent tuberculosis or without tuberculosis infection.

This clone was seen just once. The chain has TRBV5-6 and TRBJ2-1, with 12 bases that match TRBD2. This CDR3 is built from 17 residues. The germline V gene has CDR1 SGHDT and CDR2 YYEEEE. With 0 bases clipped from V and 3 bases from J, the junction kept 4 bases outside the gene matches. The CDR3: CASSLDLAGGFYNEQFF. CDR3 coding DNA: TGTGCCAGCAGCTTGGACCTAGCGGGGGGGTTCTACAATGAGCAGTTCTTC.

This rearrangement joins TRBV6-5 to TRBJ1-2; D gene ambiguous. The V and J ends lost 0 bases and 3 bases respectively, with 11 bases between them. Per germline, CDR1 MNHEY and CDR2 SVGAGI. The CDR3 length is 15 residues. The CDR3 sequence: CASSYSFPGDYGYTF. The CDR3 coding sequence is TGTGCCAGCAGTTACTCGTTTCCGGGAGACTATGGCTACACCTTC.

The V and J genes are TRBV9 and TRBJ1-1; D gene unclear. Germline CDR1 and CDR2: SGDLS and YYNGEE. The CDR3 consists of 16 residues. Trimming removed 0 bases from V and 1 base from J, with 13 bases in between. This CDR3 reads CASSVGGLAGNTEAFF. CDR3 nucleotide sequence: TGTGCCAGCAGCGTAGGCGGACTGGCCGGGAACACTGAAGCTTTCTTT.

The chain uses TRBV7-9 and TRBJ1-6; perhaps TRBD1 as D (5 bases). From germline, CDR1 is SEHNR and CDR2 FQNEAQ (reference sequence). This CDR3 is built from 15 residues. V lost 5 bases, J lost 6 bases, and 14 bases lay in between. The chain's CDR3 is CASSPDRPANSPLHF. In DNA form, the CDR3 reads TGTGCCAGCAGCCCAGACAGACCCGCTAATTCACCCCTCCACTTT.

V usage is TRBV19 and J usage is TRBJ1-3, with D uncertain. The CDR3 runs 12 residues. The V end was cut by 9 bases, the J end by 4 bases, with 10 bases between. CDR1 LNHDA and CDR2 SQIVND come from the germline V gene (reference sequence). The chain's CDR3 is CASQSGGNTIYF. CDR3 in DNA: TGTGCCAGCCAATCCGGGGGAAACACCATATATTTT.

This clone was seen once. The rearrangement joins TRBV5-6 to TRBJ1-2, with 10 positions matching TRBD1. CDR3 size: 17 residues. V dropped 2 bases and J dropped 4; count of bases not matched to a gene: 11. The germline V gene encodes CDR1 SGHDT and CDR2 YYEEEE. CDR3 coding DNA: TGTGCCAGCAGCTTAAGGACAGGGGGACTCCTGATCTATGGCTACACCTTC. It encodes CASSLRTGGLLIYGYTF.

The chain is built from TRBV11-2 and TRBJ2-2, with 8 bases aligning to TRBD1. Trimming took 1 base from V and 7 from J; bases not matched to a gene: 5. CDR1 and CDR2 from the germline V gene are SGHAT and FQNNGV. The length of the CDR3 is 15 residues. CDR3 coding DNA: TGTGCCAGCAGCTTAGTTGCAGGGGGCGGCGGGGAGCTGTTTTTT. Translating it yields CASSLVAGGGGELFF.

V usage is TRBV25-1 and J usage is TRBJ1-5; no definite D call. Germline V lookup: CDR1 MGHDK, CDR2 SYGVNS. This CDR3 contains 13 residues. V was trimmed by 11 bases and J by 3 bases, leaving 14 bases between them. As DNA, the CDR3 is TGTGCCGCCGGAGGGTACTCCAATCAGCCCCAGCATTTT. As protein: CAAGGYSNQPQHF.

This chain links TRBV7-2 with TRBJ1-5; D call uncertain. Germline CDR1 SGHTA, CDR2 FQGNSA. The CDR3 spans 14 residues. Trimming left V 1 base short and J 7 bases short, with 11 bases between. The CDR3 DNA is TGTGCCAGCAGCTTAGTAGGCCCTAGGCAGCCCCAGCATTTT. Amino acid sequence: CASSLVGPRQPQHF.

The J gene is TRBJ1-2, the V gene TRBV19; TRBD1 might be the D (5 bases). This CDR3 spans 13 amino acids. The germline gives CDR1 LNHDA, CDR2 SQIVND (reference sequence). Trimming removed 7 bases at V and 3 bases at J, with 12 bases between. The CDR3 region has the DNA TGTGCCAGTACCGTAGACAGATACTATGGCTACACCTTC. Its translation is CASTVDRYYGYTF. The full variable domain, rest sourced from reference TRBV19 and TRBJ1-2, is DGGITQSPKYLFRKEGQNVTLSCEQNLNHDAMYWYRQDPGQGLRLIYYSQIVNDFQKGDIAEGYSVSREKKESFPLTVTSAQKNPTAFYLCASTVDRYYGYTFGSGTRLTVV.

CDR3 coding DNA: TGCAGCGTTGAGGGCTTAGTGACAGGGCAGAACACTGAAGCTTTCTTT. Translation: CSVEGLVTGQNTEAFF. This chain connects TRBV29-1 to TRBJ1-1; TRBD1 agrees at 7 bases. CDR3 length equals 16 residues. V gave up 3 bases and J gave up 1 base; unmatched junction bases: 11. CDR1 is SQVTM, CDR2 ANQGSEA, per germline. Combining the CDR3 with reference TRBV29-1 and TRBJ1-1 gives the whole variable domain SAVISQKPSRDICQRGTSLTIQCQVDSQVTMMFWYRQQPGQSLTLIATANQGSEATYESGFVIDKFPISRPNLTFSTLTVSNMSPEDSSIYLCSVEGLVTGQNTEAFFGQGTRLTVV.

A single count supports this clone. J is TRBJ1-2 and V is TRBV27, with 7 bases that match TRBD1. In germline, CDR1 is MNHEY, CDR2 SMNVEV (reference sequence). V was pared by 4 bases and J by 2 bases, with 7 bases of the junction left unmatched. The CDR3 totals 15 residues. CDR3 nucleotides: TGTGCCAGCAGTTCACTAACAGGGGAGAACTATGGCTACACCTTC. This encodes CASSSLTGENYGYTF.

The chain links TRBV12-2 to TRBJ1-5. TRBV12-2 is listed as a pseudogene. The length of the CDR3 is 17 residues. CDR3 region: CASRPRRRGRFNQPQHF. The CDR3 region has the DNA TGTGCAAGTCGCCCTCGTAGGCGGGGGAGATTCAATCAGCCCCAGCATTTT.

This chain connects TRBV19 to TRBJ1-2, with 8 bases aligning to TRBD1. CDR1 and CDR2 from the germline V gene are LNHDA and SQIVND (reference sequence). The trim removed 10 bases at V and 2 bases at J, leaving 12 bases unmatched. The CDR3 has 15 amino acids. The CDR3 protein is CATNYGDRLNYGYTF. CDR3 sequence (DNA): TGTGCCACGAACTACGGGGACAGGTTAAACTATGGCTACACCTTC.

This sequence joins TRBV9 and TRBJ2-2, with 8 bases that match TRBD2. This CDR3 has 15 amino acids. The junction had 5 bases not matched to a gene; V was cut back by 4 bases and J by 3 bases. Germline loops: CDR1 SGDLS, CDR2 YYNGEE. DNA of the CDR3: TGTGCCAGCAGCCCCCAGCGGGGGTACACCGGGGAGCTGTTTTTT. Translation gives CASSPQRGYTGELFF.

CDR3 nucleotides: TGCAGCATCTTACAGGAATATAATTCACCCCTCCACTTT. Its protein product is CSILQEYNSPLHF. The chain couples TRBV29-1 to TRBJ1-6, with D perhaps TRBD1 (5 bases). Trimming left V 8 bases short and J 4 bases short, with 12 bases between. The CDR3 contains 13 residues. CDR1 is SQVTM, CDR2 ANQGSEA, per germline.

The chain links TRBV28 to TRBJ2-1; 12 bases align to TRBD1. Losses at the gene ends were 5 bases for V and 7 bases for J; bases not matched to a gene: 9. Germline CDR1 is MDHEN and CDR2 is SYDVKM. The CDR3 has 16 amino acids. The CDR3 nucleotides are TGTGCCAGCAGTGGCCCCGGGACAGGGGGCTCTAATGAGCAGTTCTTC. This translates into CASSGPGTGGSNEQFF.

The CDR3 is CASSDAGSNYGYTF. CDR3 coding DNA: TGTGCCAGCAGTGACGCAGGCAGTAACTATGGCTACACCTTC. The chain is built from TRBV2 and TRBJ1-2; no definite D call. Germline CDR1 reads SNHLY; CDR2 reads FYNNEI. With 3 bases removed from V and 1 base from J, the gap between germline ends came to 9 bases. This CDR3 comprises 14 residues.

This chain's CDR3 is CASSLKGPGANVLTF. The CDR3 DNA reads TGTGCCAGCAGCTTGAAGGGGCCTGGGGCCAACGTCCTGACTTTC. The rearrangement links TRBV5-8 to TRBJ2-6; possible D gene TRBD1, 5 bases. V was shortened by 1 base and J by 2 bases, with 7 bases between the two germline ends. The CDR3 runs 15 residues. Germline loops: CDR1 SGHTS, CDR2 YDEGEE.

The chain uses TRBV15 and TRBJ1-2, with D unresolved. Germline assignment: CDR1 LNHNV and CDR2 YYDKDF (reference sequence). Trimming cost V 6 bases and J 0 bases, with 11 bases left between them. The CDR3 spans 14 residues. As DNA, the CDR3 is TGTGCCACCAGACCGGGTCCAGCTAACTATGGCTACACCTTC. This sequence encodes CATRPGPANYGYTF.

The chain employs TRBV6-5 and TRBJ2-7; TRBD2 is a possible D gene (5 bases). The CDR3 runs to 15 residues. Germline V lookup: CDR1 MNHEY, CDR2 SVGAGI. V lost 6 bases, J lost 3 bases, and 18 bases lay in between. The CDR3 sequence: CASSPTGVYDYEQYF. CDR3 DNA sequence: TGTGCCAGCAGCCCTACCGGGGTTTATGACTACGAGCAGTACTTC.